The clone carrying this TCR beta chain appeared a single time. The data are from a study of blood T cell repertoires in COVID-19. Authors' processing steps: Scientists estimated how many nucleated cells there were by amplifying reference gene primers. Sequenced by immunoSEQ multiplex PCR; TCRdb stores in-frame clones only, minus some. The DNA gave D and trimming, while V, J and clone size come from that table. The top ten clones hold just over 5% of a sample with over 45,000 clones, around nine tenths of them seen once. The V segment lost 3 bases and the J segment 1 base; nucleotides outside the gene matches: 7. The V gene's germline CDR1 is LGHNA and CDR2 YSLEER. The CDR3 runs 16 residues.

The receptor was derived from a man aged 70 or older with acute or convalescent COVID-19. Material: peripheral blood. The chain links TRBV4-3 to TRBJ1-1, with 8 positions matching TRBD1. The CDR3 DNA reads TGCGCCAGCAGCCAGGGAGGGACAGGTTGGAACACTGAAGCTTTCTTT. Its translation: CASSQGGTGWNTEAFF.